This TCR beta chain was retrieved from a study of CD8+CD57+ T cells in acquired aplastic anemia. As for the study in general: On average, sorted CD4+ and CD8+ cells gave about 2.9 ug of DNA.

This clonotype came up many times. The CDR3 contains 10 residues. V was trimmed by 6 bases and J by 3 bases, leaving 3 bases between them. CDR1 MNHNS and CDR2 SASEGT come from the germline V gene. All patients picked for sequencing had shown, by flow cytometry, an expansion of CD8+CD57+ cells. Patients had not yet gotten any therapy when their blood was taken for sampling. Genomic DNA was employed as the template in profiling TCR beta VDJ and CDR3. TCRdb used MiXCR to reprocess the reads, holding one entry per CDR3 protein. The data hold under 200,000 distinct CDR3 sequences, with around 52% observed a single time.

Sequencing was carried out using sorted CD4+, CD8+, or CD8+CD57+ T cells (not recorded which) from PBMCs. The receptor was isolated from a human donor with aplastic anemia. The gene calls are TRBV6-1 and TRBJ2-7; D gene unclear. CDR3 sequence (DNA): TGTGCCAGCAGGTTCTACGAGCAGTACTTC. Translating it yields CASRFYEQYF.